Sequencing of this T cell receptor beta chain was carried out in a study of blood T cell repertoires in COVID-19. CDR1 and CDR2 (germline): MNHEY, SVGAGI. The CDR3 sequence is 15 residues long. The V end lost 2 bases, the J end lost 1 base, and 8 bases lay between the germline ends. TCRdb keeps only in-frame clones here, not all; method: immunoSEQ multiplex PCR. The sample lists about 140,000 clones, 86% occurring once. The chain employs TRBV6-5 and TRBJ2-2; a possible D gene is TRBD1 (6 bases). Sequencing input: peripheral blood. The receptor was derived from a woman aged 55-70 years with acute or convalescent COVID-19. The CDR3 sequence is CASSYKGVNTGELFF. In DNA form, the CDR3 reads TGTGCCAGCAGTTACAAGGGGGTGAACACCGGGGAGCTGTTTTTT.